This record looks at one T cell receptor (beta chain) sequence and its context. Germline values: CDR1 MNHNY, CDR2 SVGAGI (reference sequence). CDR3 length equals 13 residues. Deletions cut 4 bases from V and 6 bases from J, with 12 bases between. The source of the sample is a study of cytomegalovirus exposure and HLA in healthy donors. Researchers ran the PCR with 60 Vbeta and 13 Jbeta primers. Authors' data handling: Tens of millions of unique TCR beta chains, 9 million to 12 million shared, were counted in a later analysis. Sequenced by immunoSEQ multiplex PCR; TCRdb stores in-frame clones only, minus some. The V and J calls and clone size were taken over from that table, and D and trimming were inferred from the DNA. The sample includes 100,000 to 150,000 clones, approximately 83% of them seen just once.

The gene calls are TRBV6-6 and TRBJ1-1; the D is unclear. This TCR derives from a woman aged 40 to 50 in good health and CMV-seropositive. The sequenced material came from PBMCs. Here the CDR3 DNA reads TGTGCCAGCAGTTCCCCCCCGGGTCCTGAAGCTTTCTTT. Translation: CASSSPPGPEAFF.